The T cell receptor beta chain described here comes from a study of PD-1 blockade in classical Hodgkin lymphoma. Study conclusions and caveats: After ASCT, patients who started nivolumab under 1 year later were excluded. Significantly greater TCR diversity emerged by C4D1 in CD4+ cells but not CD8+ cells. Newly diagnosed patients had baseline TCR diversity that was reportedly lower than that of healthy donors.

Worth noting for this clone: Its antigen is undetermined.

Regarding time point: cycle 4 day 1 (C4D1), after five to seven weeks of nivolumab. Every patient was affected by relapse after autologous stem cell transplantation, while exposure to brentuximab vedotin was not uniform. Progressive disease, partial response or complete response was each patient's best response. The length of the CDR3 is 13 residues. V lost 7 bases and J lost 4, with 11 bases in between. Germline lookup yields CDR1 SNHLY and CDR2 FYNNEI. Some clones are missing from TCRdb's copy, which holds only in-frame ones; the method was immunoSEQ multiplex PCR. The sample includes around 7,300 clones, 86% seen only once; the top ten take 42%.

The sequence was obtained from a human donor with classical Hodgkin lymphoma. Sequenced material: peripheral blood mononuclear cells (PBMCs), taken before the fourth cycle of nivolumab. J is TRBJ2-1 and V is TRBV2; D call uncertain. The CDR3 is CASKRSFYNEQFF. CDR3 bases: TGTGCCAGCAAGAGGTCCTTTTACAATGAGCAGTTCTTC.